Sequencing of this T cell receptor beta chain was carried out in a study of blood T cell repertoires in COVID-19. Study overall: PBMCs, B-cell-depleted T cells, or T cells were the source of the cDNA or gDNA that made up the material.

V gave up 8 bases and J gave up 3 bases, with 20 bases separating them. Germline-derived CDR1 and CDR2 are SGHTA and FQGNSA. CDR3 length equals 15 residues. The table came from immunoSEQ multiplex PCR; TCRdb's copy has only in-frame clones and leaves some out. The sample includes over 200,000 clones, around 82% of them seen just once. The TCR originated in a man aged 35 to 55 with active or convalescent COVID-19. The chain carries TRBV7-2 and TRBJ2-7; D is perhaps TRBD2 (6 bases). Sequencing input: peripheral blood. The chain's CDR3 is CASGPREATFYEQYF. CDR3 nucleotide sequence: TGTGCCAGCGGCCCCAGGGAGGCCACTTTCTACGAGCAGTACTTC.